Sequencing of this TCR beta chain was carried out in a study of T cells in localized non-small cell lung cancer. General study results and limits: Because sequencing included only one region (of the tumor), heterogeneity remains possible. Higher blood T cell density went with longer overall survival. Across samples, adjacent lung featured a median roughly 50 of the top 100 tumor clones.

Notes on this clone: What it binds is not known.

Assay used: immunoSEQ multiplex PCR; TCRdb lists only in-frame clones, some missing. The data show approximately 30,000 clones, about 91% seen once. The receptor was derived from a female donor over 55 with stage II lung adenocarcinoma. Material: peripheral blood mononuclear cells, obtained before any cancer treatment.

The CDR3 reads CASRGRLGETQYF. In DNA, the CDR3 is TGTGCCAGCAGGGGACGTTTGGGGGAGACCCAGTACTTC. The V gene is TRBV13, the J gene TRBJ2-5; D tentatively fits TRBD1 or TRBD2 (5 bases each). The CDR3 consists of 13 residues. Trimming shortened V by 6 bases and J by 5 bases, and 13 bases separated the two germline ends. Per germline, CDR1 PRHDT and CDR2 FYEKMQ (reference sequence).